One and the same sample provided the 14 T cell receptor beta chains below, sequenced in a study of T cells in Graves' hyperthyroidism and ophthalmopathy (dated by TCRdb to about 2019). Receptor amplification or capture employed multiplex PCR. For sequencing, an Illumina HiSeq 2000 was employed. The TCR beta CDR3 regions were amplified from the RNA transcripts. The TCR CDR3 was subjected to a first round of RT-PCR using the HTBI primer set and the Qiagen OneStep RT-PCR kit. Through fastp at Q25 and MiXCR, TCRdb rebuilt clones from the public reads, retaining in-frame beta chains. For every CDR3 protein sequence, its rows merge into one entry that carries the most common genes and DNA. The sample table records some 350,000 distinct CDR3 sequences; about a fifth of these occur just once. 3.7% of the sample is in the top ten clones. Sequenced material: blood. The receptors shown here come from a woman between 18 and 29 years old with Graves' hyperthyroidism.

This clonotype was picked up many times. The CDR3 sequence is CASSSSHLTNYGYTF. As DNA, the CDR3 is TGCGCCAGCAGTTCCTCTCACCTCACTAACTATGGCTACACCTTC. The chain combines TRBV5-1 with TRBJ1-2; no definite D call. V lost 5 bases, J lost 0 bases, and 14 bases lay in between. This CDR3 spans 15 amino acids. Germline loops: CDR1 SGHRS, CDR2 YFSETQ.

Many counts were recorded for this clonotype. The DNA for the CDR3 is TGTGCCTGGAACGAGGGACAGGGGTTCCGCGAGCAGTACTTC. Translation: CAWNEGQGFREQYF. J is TRBJ2-7 and V is TRBV30; TRBD1 agrees at 10 bases. Germline-derived CDR1 and CDR2 are GTSNPN and SVGIG (reference sequence). The CDR3 sequence is 14 residues long. Trimming at V came to 4 bases and at J to 6 bases, leaving 9 bases not matched to a gene.

For this clonotype: This could be a read error, since a much larger clone is one nucleotide away. In DNA form, the CDR3 reads TGTGCCAGCCATCGGCGGAGCACCGGGGAGCTGTTTTTT. This encodes CASHRRSTGELFF. The V and J genes are TRBV28 and TRBJ2-2; no clear D gene. V lost 8 bases, J lost 4 bases, and 11 bases lay in between. CDR1 MDHEN and CDR2 SYDVKM come from the germline V gene. This CDR3 has 13 amino acids. Full variable domain (outside the CDR3, taken from reference TRBV28 and TRBJ2-2): DVKVTQSSRYLVKRTGEKVFLECVQDMDHENMFWYRQDPGLGLRLIYFSYDVKMKEKGDIPEGYSVSREKKERFSLILESASTNQTSMYLCASHRRSTGELFFGEGSRLTVL.

Ten or more counts support this clonotype. V is TRBV6-1 and J is TRBJ1-1, with D tentatively TRBD1 (6 bases). Germline values: CDR1 MNHNS, CDR2 SASEGT. Trimming removed 11 bases from V and 0 bases from J, with 13 bases in between. The CDR3 is 13 residues long. The CDR3 loop is CAAQGTLNTEAFF. Here the CDR3 DNA reads TGTGCCGCCCAGGGGACTCTGAACACTGAAGCTTTCTTT.

This clonotype was picked up many times. J is TRBJ2-7 and V is TRBV20-1; D is uncertain. Deletions cut 7 bases from V and 2 bases from J, with 9 bases between. CDR1 is DFQATT and CDR2 is SNEGSKA in the germline V gene (reference sequence). CDR3 size: 11 residues. The CDR3 coding sequence is TGCAGTGTAAGTCAAGCCTACGAGCAGTACTTC. This sequence encodes CSVSQAYEQYF.

This clonotype has at least ten counts. In DNA form, the CDR3 reads TGTGCCAGCAGCCCCGGGGCTACGGTGAATCAGCCCCAGCATTTT. Translated: CASSPGATVNQPQHF. The genes are TRBV2 and TRBJ1-5; a weak D match, TRBD1 (5 bases). The CDR3 sequence is 15 residues long. Germline-derived CDR1 and CDR2 are SNHLY and FYNNEI. The ends were cut back, 6 bases at V and 4 bases at J, with 16 bases in the middle.

In this sample, this clonotype turned up many times. CDR3 in amino acids: CATQSGGADTEAFF. CDR3 in DNA: TGCGCCACCCAATCCGGGGGCGCGGACACTGAAGCTTTCTTT. The chain is built from TRBV5-1 and TRBJ1-1, with D perhaps matching TRBD1 (6 bases). The CDR3 is 14 amino acids. Germline lookup yields CDR1 SGHRS and CDR2 YFSETQ. V was clipped by 9 bases and J by 3 bases, with 18 bases between them.

V and J are TRBV28 and TRBJ2-7, with D perhaps TRBD1 or TRBD2 (5 bases each). The germline V gene encodes CDR1 MDHEN and CDR2 SYDVKM. The V end lost 5 bases, the J end lost 6 bases, and 14 bases lay between the germline ends. CDR3 size: 13 residues. CDR3 nucleotides: TGTGCCAGCAGTCTCGACAGAGGGGTCGAGCAGTACTTC. The encoded protein is CASSLDRGVEQYF.

Many counts were recorded for this clonotype. V is TRBV4-1 and J is TRBJ2-7; 8 bases match TRBD2. Per the germline V gene, CDR1 is MGHRA and CDR2 is YSYEKL. The CDR3 extends over 14 amino acids. V lost 3 bases to trimming and J lost 4 bases; unmatched junction nucleotides: 5. CDR3 sequence reads: CASSHTGGPYEQYF. CDR3 sequence (DNA): TGCGCCAGCAGCCATACGGGGGGGCCATACGAGCAGTACTTC.

V is TRBV12-3 or TRBV12-4 and J is TRBJ2-5, with D tentatively TRBD2 (6 bases). The CDR3 spans 14 residues. The V end was cut by 7 bases, the J end by 4 bases, with 16 bases between. The CDR3 reads CASNRFGGGETQYF. The CDR3 DNA sequence: TGTGCCAGCAATAGGTTTGGGGGAGGAGAGACCCAGTACTTC.

The chain links TRBV5-1 to TRBJ2-2, with 10 bases fitting TRBD1. Trimming took 4 bases from V and 6 from J; bases not matched to a gene: 9. There are 16 residues in the CDR3. In germline, CDR1 is SGHRS, CDR2 YFSETQ. CDR3: CASSGQGVNAPGELFF. CDR3 sequence (DNA): TGCGCCAGCAGCGGACAGGGGGTCAACGCACCCGGGGAGCTGTTTTTT.

Ten or more counts support this clonotype. The rearrangement uses TRBV20-1 and TRBJ2-1; TRBD1 aligns across 9 bases. With V trimmed by 2 bases and J by 8 bases, 7 bases remained unmatched. Per the germline V gene, CDR1 is DFQATT and CDR2 is SNEGSKA (reference sequence). The CDR3 spans 14 residues. The CDR3 sequence is CSARRTGDWDEQFF. CDR3 bases: TGCAGTGCTAGAAGGACAGGGGATTGGGATGAGCAGTTCTTC.

The sample holds many counts of this clonotype. The rearrangement links TRBV12-3 or TRBV12-4 to TRBJ1-5; D not resolved. The V end was cut by 7 bases, the J end by 6 bases, with 13 bases between. The CDR3 runs 13 residues. The CDR3 loop is CASNPGLGQPQHF. For the CDR3, the DNA is TGTGCCAGCAACCCCGGCCTCGGTCAGCCCCAGCATTTT.

This clonotype was seen ten or more times. The gene calls are TRBV4-1 and TRBJ2-7; D is possibly TRBD1 or TRBD2 (5 bases each). The germline V gene encodes CDR1 MGHRA and CDR2 YSYEKL. The CDR3 has 14 amino acids. Trimming took 4 bases from V and 5 from J, leaving 15 bases between them. CDR3 protein: CASSLEPGLHEQYF. CDR3 in DNA: TGCGCCAGCAGCCTGGAGCCGGGGCTTCACGAGCAGTACTTC.